This T cell receptor (beta chain) was sequenced in a study of cytomegalovirus exposure and HLA in healthy donors. 60 Vbeta and 13 Jbeta primers were used in PCR. The table came from immunoSEQ multiplex PCR; TCRdb's copy has only in-frame clones and leaves some out. The data contain 85,000 to 130,000 clones, more than 65% of them singletons. The CDR3 has 14 residues. CDR1 and CDR2 from the germline V gene are MNHNS and SASEGT. The ends were cut back, 3 bases at V and 3 bases at J, with 9 bases in the middle. The receptor was derived from a woman aged 45-60 years in good health and CMV-seropositive. The chain recombines TRBV6-1 with TRBJ2-1, with D hard to call. Sequenced sample: PBMCs. The CDR3 coding sequence is TGTGCCAGCAGTGAGTTGGCAGACTACAATGAGCAGTTCTTC. This encodes CASSELADYNEQFF.